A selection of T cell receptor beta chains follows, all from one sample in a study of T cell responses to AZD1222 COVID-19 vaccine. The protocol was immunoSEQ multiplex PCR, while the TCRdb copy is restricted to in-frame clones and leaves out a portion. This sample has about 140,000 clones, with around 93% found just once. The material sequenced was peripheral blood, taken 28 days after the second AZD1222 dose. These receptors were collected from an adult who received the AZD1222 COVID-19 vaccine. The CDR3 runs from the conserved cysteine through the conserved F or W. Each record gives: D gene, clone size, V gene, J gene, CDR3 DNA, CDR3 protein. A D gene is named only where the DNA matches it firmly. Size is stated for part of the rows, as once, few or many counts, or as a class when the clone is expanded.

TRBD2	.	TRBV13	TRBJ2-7	TGTGCCAGCAGCTCCAGGGGCCTTGGCGGGAGGATCGACGAGCAGTACTTC	CASSSRGLGGRIDEQYF
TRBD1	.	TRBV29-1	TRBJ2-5	TGCAGCGTGATCAGGGGGCCAGAGGAGACCCAGTACTTC	CSVIRGPEETQYF
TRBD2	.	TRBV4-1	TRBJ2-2	TGCGCCAGCAGCCGACTAGCGGAGAACACCGGGGAGCTGTTTTTT	CASSRLAENTGELFF
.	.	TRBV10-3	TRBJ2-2	TGTGCCATCAGTTTAAAACAGGAGAACACCGGGGAGCTGTTTTTT	CAISLKQENTGELFF
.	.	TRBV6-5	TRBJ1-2	TGTGCCAGCAGTTACGATCCGGGGAAGGTCTATGGCTACACCTTC	CASSYDPGKVYGYTF
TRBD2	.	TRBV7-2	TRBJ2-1	TGTGCCAGCAGCTTAGTAGCGGGTTACTACAATGAGCAGTTCTTC	CASSLVAGYYNEQFF
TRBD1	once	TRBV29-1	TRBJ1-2	TGCAGCGTTCCAAGAGGGGGCTCTATCTATGGCTACACCTTC	CSVPRGGSIYGYTF
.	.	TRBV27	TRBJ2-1	TGTGCCAGCAGTACGGGTAGAAATGTAGGGCCTCAGTTCTTC	CASSTGRNVGPQFF
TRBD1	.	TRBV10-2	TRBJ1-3	TGCGCCAGCAGCCTAACAGGACAGGCGGCTAGGAACACCATATATTTT	CASSLTGQAARNTIYF
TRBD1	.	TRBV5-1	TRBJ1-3	TGCGCCAGCAGCTTGGACAGGGGTCTTGGAAACACCATATATTTT	CASSLDRGLGNTIYF
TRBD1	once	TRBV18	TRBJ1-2	TGTGCCAGCTCACCCACCGGGGCGGGACAGCTGAGTTATGGCTACACCTTC	CASSPTGAGQLSYGYTF
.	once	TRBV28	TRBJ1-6	TGTGCCAGCAGTTTTTGGGGGGACAACCCAGTATACCACTTT	CASSFWGDNPVYHF
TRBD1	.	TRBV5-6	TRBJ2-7	TGTGCCAGCAGCTTGGGGGCAGGGGGCGAGCAGTACTTC	CASSLGAGGEQYF
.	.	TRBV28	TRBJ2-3	TGTGCCAGCAGTTTATACAGGCCCAAAGTAGTTAGCACAGATACGCAGTATTTT	CASSLYRPKVVSTDTQYF
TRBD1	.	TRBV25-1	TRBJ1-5	TGTGCCAGCAGTGGAGACAGGGCGGCCAGCAATCAGCCCCAGCATTTT	CASSGDRAASNQPQHF
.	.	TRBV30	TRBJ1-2	TGTGCCTGGAGTGTCCTTTCCGGGAGCGTTGGCTACACCTTC	CAWSVLSGSVGYTF
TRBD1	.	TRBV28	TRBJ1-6	TGTGCCAGCAGTTTATCTACAGGGGGTAATTCACCCCTCCACTTT	CASSLSTGGNSPLHF
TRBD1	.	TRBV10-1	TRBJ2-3	TGCGCCAGCAGTGACAACAGGGGGTTCGGGACAGATACGCAGTATTTT	CASSDNRGFGTDTQYF
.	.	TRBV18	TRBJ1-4	TGTGCCAGCTCACCAGAGGCAGGGCCCAATGAAAAACTGTTTTTT	CASSPEAGPNEKLFF
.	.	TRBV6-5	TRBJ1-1	TGTGCCAGCAGAAACAGGGAATGGGCCACTGAAGCTTTCTTT	CASRNREWATEAFF
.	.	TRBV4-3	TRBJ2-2	TGCGCCAGCAGCCAAGACCCCGGGACACGGACCGGGGAGCTGTTTTTT	CASSQDPGTRTGELFF
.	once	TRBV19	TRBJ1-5	TGTGCCAGTAGTATAACGGGCAGCGATCAGCCCCAGCATTTT	CASSITGSDQPQHF
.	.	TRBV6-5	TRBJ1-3	TGTGCCAGCAGTCGGTTTTACTCTGGAAACACCATATATTTT	CASSRFYSGNTIYF
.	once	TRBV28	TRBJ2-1	TGTGCCAGCAGTTGGTCGAATGAGCAGTTCTTC	CASSWSNEQFF
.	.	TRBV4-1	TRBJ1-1	TGCGCCAGCAGCCAAGACAGGGTTTTTACTGAAGCTTTCTTT	CASSQDRVFTEAFF
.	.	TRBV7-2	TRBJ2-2	TGTGCCAGCAGCTTACAGGGGTCCGGGGAGCTGTTTTTT	CASSLQGSGELFF
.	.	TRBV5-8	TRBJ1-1	TGTGCCAGCAGCCATCAAGTCAGAATGAACACTGAAGCTTTCTTT	CASSHQVRMNTEAFF
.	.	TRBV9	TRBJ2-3	TGTGCCAGCAGCGTAGCGTCGAGATCAGATACGCAGTATTTT	CASSVASRSDTQYF
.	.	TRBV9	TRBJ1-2	TGTGCCAGCAGCGTATTAAGCTATGGCTACACCTTC	CASSVLSYGYTF
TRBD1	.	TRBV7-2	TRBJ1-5	TGTGCCAGCAGCTTGGTGACAGGGGTCAATCAGCCCCAGCATTTT	CASSLVTGVNQPQHF
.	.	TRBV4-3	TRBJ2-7	TGCGCCAGCAGCCAAGATCGACGAATTTCCGAGCAGTACTTC	CASSQDRRISEQYF
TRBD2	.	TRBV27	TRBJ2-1	TGTGCCAGCTCAAGTAGACAGGGAGTGGGGCTAGCGGGAGCGATTCTGTACAATGAGCAGTTCTTC	CASSSRQGVGLAGAILYNEQFF
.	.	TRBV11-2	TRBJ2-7	TGTGCCAGCAGCCCAAATGGGGTTCGCTCCTACGAGCAGTACTTC	CASSPNGVRSYEQYF
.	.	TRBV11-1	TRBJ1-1	TGTGCCAGCAGCTTGTTAGAGGAAGGGGCTGAAGCTTTCTTT	CASSLLEEGAEAFF
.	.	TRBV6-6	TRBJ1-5	TGTGCCAGCAGTTACGGAGGTCAGCCCCAGCATTTT	CASSYGGQPQHF
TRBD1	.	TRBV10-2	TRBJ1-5	TGCGCCAGCACCCCTCAGGGGGCGGGCAATCAGCCCCAGCATTTT	CASTPQGAGNQPQHF
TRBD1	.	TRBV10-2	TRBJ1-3	TGCGCCAGCAGTGAGTACGCGGACAGGAAAGCTGGAAACACCATATATTTT	CASSEYADRKAGNTIYF
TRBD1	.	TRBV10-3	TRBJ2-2	TGTGCCATCCGCCTACAGGGGGCGGACACCGGGGAGCTGTTTTTT	CAIRLQGADTGELFF
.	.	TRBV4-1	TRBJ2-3	TGCGCCAGCAGCCAAGATAGGGGAGTAACAGATACGCAGTATTTT	CASSQDRGVTDTQYF
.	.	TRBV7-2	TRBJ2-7	TGTGCCAGCAGTCAACTAGCCTACGAGCAGTACTTC	CASSQLAYEQYF
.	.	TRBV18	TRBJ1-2	TGTGCCAGCTCCACAAACTCTAACTATGGCTACACCTTC	CASSTNSNYGYTF
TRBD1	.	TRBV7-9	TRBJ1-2	TGTGCCAGCAGCTCACCCGGGACAGGGGGCAGGGGCTATGGCTACACCTTC	CASSSPGTGGRGYGYTF
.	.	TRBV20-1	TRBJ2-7	TGCAGTGCTAGAGTCCTCGGGGAGCAGTACTTC	CSARVLGEQYF
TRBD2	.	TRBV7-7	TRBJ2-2	TGTGCTAGCAGCTTTCATCTAGCGGGAGTAGCCGGGGAGCTGTTTTTT	CASSFHLAGVAGELFF
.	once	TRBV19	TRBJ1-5	TGTGCCAGTAGTATCACTTCAGTTAGCAATCAGCCCCAGCATTTT	CASSITSVSNQPQHF
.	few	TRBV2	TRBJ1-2	TGTGCCAGCAGTGAAGCCCTGGGCAGGGGTGGTGGCTACACCTTC	CASSEALGRGGGYTF
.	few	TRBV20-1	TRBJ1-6	TGCAGTGCTAGTCGCGCCAGGGGAAAAATACGAAGCTCCTATAATTCACCCCTCCACTTT	CSASRARGKIRSSYNSPLHF
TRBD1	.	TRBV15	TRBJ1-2	TGTGCCACCAGCAGAAGACAGGGGGACGGCTACACCTTC	CATSRRQGDGYTF
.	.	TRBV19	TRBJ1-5	TGTGCCACACGGACCGATCTTGAAAGTCAGCCCCAGCATTTT	CATRTDLESQPQHF
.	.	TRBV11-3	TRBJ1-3	TGTGCCAGCAGCCCCGGACCCTCTGGAAACACCATATATTTT	CASSPGPSGNTIYF
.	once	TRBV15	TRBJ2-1	TGTGCCACCAGCAGAGATAAGGGCAGGACCCACGGCAATGAGCAGTTCTTC	CATSRDKGRTHGNEQFF
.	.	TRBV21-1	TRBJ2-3	TGTGCCAGCAGCAAAGTCGAGGGACTAGCTGCAGATACGCAGTATTTT	CASSKVEGLAADTQYF
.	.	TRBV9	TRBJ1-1	TGTGCCAGCCGCCCCACTGAAGCTTTCTTT	CASRPTEAFF
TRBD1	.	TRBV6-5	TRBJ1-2	TGTGCCAGCAGTTACGCTCAGGGGGCGTATGGCTACACCTTC	CASSYAQGAYGYTF
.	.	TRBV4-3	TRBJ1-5	TGCGCCAGCAGCCAACTAGTCAATCAGCCCCAGCATTTT	CASSQLVNQPQHF